The 5 T cell receptor beta chains in this list originate from one sample, sequenced in a study of identical twins. MiXCR, run by TCRdb on the 5' RACE reads, gives a single entry per CDR3 protein. The sample has under 500,000 distinct CDR3 sequences, about 13% seen once. The data were also submitted as part of a second study, on yellow fever vaccine responses in identical twins.

The sequenced material came from CD4+ T cells sorted from blood. The origin of the receptors is a woman under 30 in good health.

This clonotype came up a few times. The chain carries TRBV20-1 and TRBJ2-1; 8 nucleotides agree with TRBD1. Germline V gives CDR1 DFQATT, CDR2 SNEGSKA (reference sequence). This CDR3 has 13 residues. Unmatched junction bases numbered 1, after V lost 3 bases and J lost 3 bases. The CDR3 region has the DNA TGCAGTGCTAGGACAGGGGTCTACAATGAGCAGTTCTTC. Residues: CSARTGVYNEQFF.

The chain carries TRBV19 and TRBJ2-7; 8 bases are shared with TRBD2. The CDR3 spans 13 residues. Germline CDR1 reads LNHDA; CDR2 reads SQIVND (reference sequence). In nucleotides, the CDR3 is TGTGCTTCTCGCCTAGCGGGTGACTACGAGCAGTACTTC. Amino acids: CASRLAGDYEQYF.

This chain links TRBV6-2 or TRBV6-3 with TRBJ2-7, with D perhaps TRBD2 (5 bases). The V gene lost 6 bases and the J gene lost 6 bases, with 24 bases spanning the gap. There are 16 residues in the CDR3. From germline, CDR1 is MNHEY and CDR2 SVGEGT. The CDR3 is CASSPIRTVLLFEQYF. CDR3 nucleotides: TGTGCCAGCAGCCCCATACGGACTGTTTTGTTGTTCGAGCAGTACTTC.

This clonotype was counted between two and nine times. J is TRBJ2-5 and V is TRBV29-1, with D hard to call. This CDR3 is built from 13 residues. Germline CDR1 is SQVTM and CDR2 is ANQGSEA. V gave up 8 bases and J gave up 4 bases, with 17 bases separating them. CDR3 nucleotide sequence: TGCAGCTTTCACTTTAGGGATCCAGAGACCCAGTACTTC. It translates to CSFHFRDPETQYF.

The chain combines TRBV29-1 with TRBJ2-1, with D possibly being TRBD2 (6 bases). The germline V gene encodes CDR1 SQVTM and CDR2 ANQGSEA. The CDR3 runs to 15 residues. V was trimmed by 6 bases and J by 3 bases, leaving 18 bases between them. CDR3 sequence: CSVDPGETLYNEQFF. In DNA, the CDR3 is TGCAGCGTAGACCCGGGAGAGACCCTCTACAATGAGCAGTTCTTC.